This T cell receptor (beta chain) was sequenced for a study of blood T cell repertoires in COVID-19. V shed 2 bases and J shed 4 bases, with 15 bases lying between them. The CDR3 is 15 amino acids. The germline gives CDR1 SGDLS, CDR2 YYNGEE. The method was immunoSEQ multiplex PCR; TCRdb's version includes in-frame clones alone and lacks a portion of them. The sample has roughly 70,000 clones, approximately 90% seen once; the top ten hold approximately 1.4%. J is TRBJ1-2 and V is TRBV9, with no clear D. The receptor was derived from a human donor in a cohort sampled during active COVID-19. Sequenced sample: peripheral blood. CDR3 protein: CASSVGFGPLYGYTF. The CDR3 coding sequence is TGTGCCAGCAGCGTCGGGTTTGGCCCCCTCTATGGCTACACCTTC.